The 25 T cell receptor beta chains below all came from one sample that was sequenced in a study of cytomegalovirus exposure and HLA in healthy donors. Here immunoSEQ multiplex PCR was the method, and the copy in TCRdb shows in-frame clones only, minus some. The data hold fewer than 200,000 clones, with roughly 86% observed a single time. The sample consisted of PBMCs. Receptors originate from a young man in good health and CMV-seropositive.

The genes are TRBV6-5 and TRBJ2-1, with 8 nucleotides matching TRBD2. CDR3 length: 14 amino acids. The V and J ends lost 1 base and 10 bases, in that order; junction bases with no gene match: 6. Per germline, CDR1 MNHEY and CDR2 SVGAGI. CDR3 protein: CASSYYAGGKEQFF. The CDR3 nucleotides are TGTGCCAGCAGTTACTACGCGGGAGGCAAGGAGCAGTTCTTC.

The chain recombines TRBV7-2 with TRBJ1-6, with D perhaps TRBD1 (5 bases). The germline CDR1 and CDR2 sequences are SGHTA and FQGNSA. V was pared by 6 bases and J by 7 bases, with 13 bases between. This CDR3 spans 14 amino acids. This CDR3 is CASRLTAINSPLHF. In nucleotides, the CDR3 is TGTGCCAGCAGGTTGACAGCCATCAATTCACCCCTCCACTTT.

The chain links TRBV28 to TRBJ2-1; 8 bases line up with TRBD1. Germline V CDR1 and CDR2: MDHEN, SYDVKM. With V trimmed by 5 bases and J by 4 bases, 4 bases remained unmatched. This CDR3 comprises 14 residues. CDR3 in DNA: TGTGCCAGCAGTCCCGGGACAGGTTACAATGAGCAGTTCTTC. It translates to CASSPGTGYNEQFF.

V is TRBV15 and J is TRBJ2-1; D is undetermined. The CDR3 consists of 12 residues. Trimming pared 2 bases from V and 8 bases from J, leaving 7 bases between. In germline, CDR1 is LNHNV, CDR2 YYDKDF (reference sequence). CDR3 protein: CATSRLRDEQFF. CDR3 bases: TGTGCCACCAGCAGACTAAGAGATGAGCAGTTCTTC. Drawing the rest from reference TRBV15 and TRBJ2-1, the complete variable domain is DAMVIQNPRYQVTQFGKPVTLSCSQTLNHNVMYWYQQKSSQAPKLLFHYYDKDFNNEADTPDNFQSRRPNTSFCFLDIRSPGLGDTAMYLCATSRLRDEQFFGPGTRLTVL.

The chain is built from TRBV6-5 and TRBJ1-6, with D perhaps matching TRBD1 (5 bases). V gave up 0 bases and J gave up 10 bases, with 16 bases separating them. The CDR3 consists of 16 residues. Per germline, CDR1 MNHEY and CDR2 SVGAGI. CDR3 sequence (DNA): TGTGCCAGCAGTTACTCGATAGTCGGCAGGGAATCACCCCTCCACTTT. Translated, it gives CASSYSIVGRESPLHF.

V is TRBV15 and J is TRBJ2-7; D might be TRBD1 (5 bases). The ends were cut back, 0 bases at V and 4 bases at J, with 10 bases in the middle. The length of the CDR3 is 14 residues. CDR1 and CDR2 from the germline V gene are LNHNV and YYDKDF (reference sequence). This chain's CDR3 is CATSRDVGAYEQYF. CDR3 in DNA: TGTGCCACCAGCAGAGATGTAGGGGCGTACGAGCAGTACTTC. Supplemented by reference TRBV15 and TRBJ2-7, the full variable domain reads DAMVIQNPRYQVTQFGKPVTLSCSQTLNHNVMYWYQQKSSQAPKLLFHYYDKDFNNEADTPDNFQSRRPNTSFCFLDIRSPGLGDTAMYLCATSRDVGAYEQYFGPGTRLTVT.

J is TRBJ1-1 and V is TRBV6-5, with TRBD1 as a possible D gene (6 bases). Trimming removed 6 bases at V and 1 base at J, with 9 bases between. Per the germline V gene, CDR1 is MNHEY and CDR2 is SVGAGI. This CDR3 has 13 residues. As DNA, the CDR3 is TGTGCCAGCAGCCAGGGGCCGAACACTGAAGCTTTCTTT. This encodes CASSQGPNTEAFF.

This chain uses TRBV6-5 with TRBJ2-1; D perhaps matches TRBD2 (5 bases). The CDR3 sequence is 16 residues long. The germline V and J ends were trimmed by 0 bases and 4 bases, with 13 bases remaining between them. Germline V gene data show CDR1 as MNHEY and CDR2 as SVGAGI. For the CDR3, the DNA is TGTGCCAGCAGTTACTCCCCCGGGGTCGGTTACAATGAGCAGTTCTTC. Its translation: CASSYSPGVGYNEQFF.

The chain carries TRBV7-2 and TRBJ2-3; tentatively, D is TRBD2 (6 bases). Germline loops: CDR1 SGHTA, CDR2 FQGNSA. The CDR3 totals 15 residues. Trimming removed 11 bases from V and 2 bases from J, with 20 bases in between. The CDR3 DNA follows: TGTGCCTCTAACCGGTGGGCGGGAAACACAGATACGCAGTATTTT. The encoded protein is CASNRWAGNTDTQYF.

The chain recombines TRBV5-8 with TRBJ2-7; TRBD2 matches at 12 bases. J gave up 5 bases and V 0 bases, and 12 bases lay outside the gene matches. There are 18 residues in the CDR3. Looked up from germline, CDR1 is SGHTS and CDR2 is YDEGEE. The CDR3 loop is CASSLVSSGLAGSHEQYF. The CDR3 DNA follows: TGTGCCAGCAGCTTGGTATCCAGCGGACTAGCGGGATCCCACGAGCAGTACTTC.

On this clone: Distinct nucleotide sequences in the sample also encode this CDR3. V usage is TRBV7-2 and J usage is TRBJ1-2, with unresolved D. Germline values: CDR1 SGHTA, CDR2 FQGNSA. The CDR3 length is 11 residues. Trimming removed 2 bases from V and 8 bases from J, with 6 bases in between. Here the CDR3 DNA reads TGTGCCAGCAGCTTAAGTCGGGGCTACACCTTC. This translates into CASSLSRGYTF.

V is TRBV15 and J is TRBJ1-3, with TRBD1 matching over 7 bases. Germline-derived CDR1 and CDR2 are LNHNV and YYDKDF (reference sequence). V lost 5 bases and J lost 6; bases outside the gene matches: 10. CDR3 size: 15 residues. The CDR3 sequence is CATSSGTARLNTIYF. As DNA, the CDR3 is TGTGCCACCAGCTCGGGGACAGCCCGACTAAACACCATATATTTT.

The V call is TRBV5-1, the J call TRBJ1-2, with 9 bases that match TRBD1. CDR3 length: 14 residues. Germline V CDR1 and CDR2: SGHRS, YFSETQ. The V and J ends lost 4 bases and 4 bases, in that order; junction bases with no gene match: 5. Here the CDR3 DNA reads TGCGCCAGCAGCCCCGGACAGGGGATCTATGGCTACACCTTC. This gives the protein CASSPGQGIYGYTF.

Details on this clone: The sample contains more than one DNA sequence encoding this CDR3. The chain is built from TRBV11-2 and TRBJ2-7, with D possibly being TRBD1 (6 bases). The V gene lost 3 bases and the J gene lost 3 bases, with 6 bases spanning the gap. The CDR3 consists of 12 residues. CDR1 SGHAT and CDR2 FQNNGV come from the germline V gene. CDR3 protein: CASSLTGYEQYF. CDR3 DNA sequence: TGTGCCAGCAGCTTGACAGGCTACGAGCAGTACTTC. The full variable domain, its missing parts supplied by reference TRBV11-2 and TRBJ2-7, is EAGVAQSPRYKIIEKRQSVAFWCNPISGHATLYWYQQILGQGPKLLIQFQNNGVVDDSQLPKDRFSAERLKGVDSTLKIQPAKLEDSAVYLCASSLTGYEQYFGPGTRLTVT.

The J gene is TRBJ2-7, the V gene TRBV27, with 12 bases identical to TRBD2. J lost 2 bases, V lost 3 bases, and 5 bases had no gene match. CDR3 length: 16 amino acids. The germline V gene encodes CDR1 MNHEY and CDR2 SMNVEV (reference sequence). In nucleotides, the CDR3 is TGTGCCAGCAGTTTGACGGGACTAGCGGGCCCCTACGAGCAGTACTTC. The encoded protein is CASSLTGLAGPYEQYF.

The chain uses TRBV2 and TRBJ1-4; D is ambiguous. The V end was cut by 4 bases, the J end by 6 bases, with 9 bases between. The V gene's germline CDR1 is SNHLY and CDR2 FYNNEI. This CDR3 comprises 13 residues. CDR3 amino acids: CASSGAPHEKLFF. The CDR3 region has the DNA TGTGCCAGCAGTGGGGCGCCCCATGAAAAACTGTTTTTT.

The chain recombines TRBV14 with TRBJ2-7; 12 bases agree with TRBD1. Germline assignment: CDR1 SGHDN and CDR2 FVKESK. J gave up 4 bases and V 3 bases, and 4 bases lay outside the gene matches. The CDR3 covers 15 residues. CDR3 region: CASSQGTGGWYEQYF. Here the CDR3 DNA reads TGTGCCAGCAGCCAGGGGACAGGGGGCTGGTACGAGCAGTACTTC.

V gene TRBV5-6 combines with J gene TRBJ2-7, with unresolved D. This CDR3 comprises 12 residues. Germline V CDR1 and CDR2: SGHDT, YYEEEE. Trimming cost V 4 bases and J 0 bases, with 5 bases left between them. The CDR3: CASSASSYEQYF. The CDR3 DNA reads TGTGCCAGCAGCGCGAGCTCCTACGAGCAGTACTTC.

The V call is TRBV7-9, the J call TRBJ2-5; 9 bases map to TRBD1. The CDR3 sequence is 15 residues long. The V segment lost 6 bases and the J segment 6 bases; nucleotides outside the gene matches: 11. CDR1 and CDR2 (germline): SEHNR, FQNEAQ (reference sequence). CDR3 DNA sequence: TGTGCCAGCAGTAACAGGGGGCGCAGGTCGAAGACCCAGTACTTC. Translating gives CASSNRGRRSKTQYF.

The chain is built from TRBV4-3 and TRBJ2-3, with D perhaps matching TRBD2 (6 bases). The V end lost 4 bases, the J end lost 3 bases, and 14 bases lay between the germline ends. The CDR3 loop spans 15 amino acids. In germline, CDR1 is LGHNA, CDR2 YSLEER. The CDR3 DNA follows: TGCGCCAGCAGCCCCCGTGGCGGGGCGACAGATACGCAGTATTTT. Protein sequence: CASSPRGGATDTQYF.

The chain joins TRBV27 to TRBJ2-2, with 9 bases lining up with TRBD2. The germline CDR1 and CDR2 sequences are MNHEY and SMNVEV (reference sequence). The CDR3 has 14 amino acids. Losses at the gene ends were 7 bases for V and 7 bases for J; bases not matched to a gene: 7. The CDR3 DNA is TGTGCCAGCAAGGGACTAGCCCGCGTCGGGGAGCTGTTTTTT. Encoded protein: CASKGLARVGELFF.

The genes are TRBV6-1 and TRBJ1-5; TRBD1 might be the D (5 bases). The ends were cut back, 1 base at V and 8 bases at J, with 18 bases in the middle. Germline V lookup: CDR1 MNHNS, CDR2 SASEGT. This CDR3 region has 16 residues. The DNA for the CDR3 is TGTGCCAGCAGTGAAGTGGTACGGCAGGGCCGAAAGCCCCAGCATTTT. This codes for CASSEVVRQGRKPQHF.

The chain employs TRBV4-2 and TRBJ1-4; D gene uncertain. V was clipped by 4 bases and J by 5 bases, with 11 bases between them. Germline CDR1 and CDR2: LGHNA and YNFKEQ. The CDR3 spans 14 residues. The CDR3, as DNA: TGTGCCAGCAGCCTTGGGAGTTTAAATGAAAAACTGTTTTTT. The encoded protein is CASSLGSLNEKLFF.

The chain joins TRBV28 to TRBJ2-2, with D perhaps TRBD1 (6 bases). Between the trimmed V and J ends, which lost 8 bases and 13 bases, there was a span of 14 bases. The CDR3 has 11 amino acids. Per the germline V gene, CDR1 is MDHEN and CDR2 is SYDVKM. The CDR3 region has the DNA TGTGCCAGCGGGGAGCGCAGGGGGCTGTTTTTT. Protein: CASGERRGLFF.

CDR3 DNA sequence: TGTGCCAGCAGTTCCGGACACACGGCTCCAACTAATGAAAAACTGTTTTTT. Its protein product is CASSSGHTAPTNEKLFF. The chain links TRBV27 to TRBJ1-4, with D possibly TRBD1 on 5 matching bases. V lost 4 bases and J 0 bases, leaving 15 bases between the germline ends. The length of the CDR3 is 17 residues. The V gene's germline CDR1 is MNHEY and CDR2 SMNVEV (reference sequence).